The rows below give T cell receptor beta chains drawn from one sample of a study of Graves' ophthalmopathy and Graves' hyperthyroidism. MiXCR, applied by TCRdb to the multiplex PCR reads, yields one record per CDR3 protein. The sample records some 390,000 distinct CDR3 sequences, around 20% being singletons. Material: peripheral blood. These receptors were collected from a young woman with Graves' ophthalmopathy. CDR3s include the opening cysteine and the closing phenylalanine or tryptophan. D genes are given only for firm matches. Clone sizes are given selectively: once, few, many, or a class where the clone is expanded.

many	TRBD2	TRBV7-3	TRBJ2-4	TGTGCCAGCAGCTTAAGAGTGAGCGGGACTAGCGGGGGAGAGCTAGCCAAAAACATTCAGTACTTC	CASSLRVSGTSGGELAKNIQYF
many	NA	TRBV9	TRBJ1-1	TGTGCCAGCAGCGTAGCTACAGTTACCACTGAAGCTTTCTTT	CASSVATVTTEAFF
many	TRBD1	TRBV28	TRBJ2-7	TGTGCCAGCAGTTTTACAGGACAGGGGAACCACGAGCAGTACTTC	CASSFTGQGNHEQYF
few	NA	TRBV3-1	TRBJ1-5	TGTGCCAGCAGCCAAGATCGTCGGGGAGGCAATCAGCCCCAGCATTTT	CASSQDRRGGNQPQHF
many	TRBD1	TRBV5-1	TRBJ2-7	TGTGCCAGCTCCGCGACAGGGGGTCCCTACGAGCAGTACTTC	CASSATGGPYEQYF
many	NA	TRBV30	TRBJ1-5	TGTGCCTGGAGTGTATCAGGGGCGGGTAATCAGCCCCAGCATTTT	CAWSVSGAGNQPQHF
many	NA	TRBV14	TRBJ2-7	TGTGCCAGCAGCCGGGTTGGCATGTACGAGCAGTACTTC	CASSRVGMYEQYF
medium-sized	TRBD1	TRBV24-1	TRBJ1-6	TGTGCCACCAGTGATCAACCGGGACAGGTGGTCGAGGCCCTCCACTTT	CATSDQPGQVVEALHF
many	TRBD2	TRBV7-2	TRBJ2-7	TGTGCCAGCAGCTTAGCGGTCGGGAGGGCCACTTACGAGCAGTACTTC	CASSLAVGRATYEQYF
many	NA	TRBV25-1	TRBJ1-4	TGTGCCAGCAGTGAATCGCGCGGGGGCAAACTGTTTTTT	CASSESRGGKLFF
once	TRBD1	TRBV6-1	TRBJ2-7	TGTGCCAGCAGTGGCGGGACAGGGGGGATCGAGCAGTACTTC	CASSGGTGGIEQYF
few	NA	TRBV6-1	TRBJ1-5	TGTGCCAGCAGTACCCGGGACGCCTCATTCGCTCAGCCCCAGCATTTT	CASSTRDASFAQPQHF
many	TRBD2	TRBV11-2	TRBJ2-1	TGTGCCAGCAGATTACCTCTAGCGGGGGGCGTACGGCAGTTCTTC	CASRLPLAGGVRQFF
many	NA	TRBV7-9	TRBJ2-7	TGTGCCAGCAGCTCTATGGGAAGCTCCTACGAGCAGTACTTC	CASSSMGSSYEQYF
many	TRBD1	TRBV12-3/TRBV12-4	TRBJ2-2	TGTGCCAGCAGCTCCAGGGGGACCGGGGAGCTGTTTTTT	CASSSRGTGELFF
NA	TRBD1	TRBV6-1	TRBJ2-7	TGTGCCGGCAGGTCAGGGGGAGATCTCTACGAGCAGTACTTC	CAGRSGGDLYEQYF
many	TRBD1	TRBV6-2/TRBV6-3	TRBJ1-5	TGTGCCAGCACCGGACAGGGTCGCAATCAGCCCCAGCATTTT	CASTGQGRNQPQHF
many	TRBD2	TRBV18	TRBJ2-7	TGTGCCAGCTCACCAGGAGCGGGGGGATTCTACGAGCAGTACTTC	CASSPGAGGFYEQYF
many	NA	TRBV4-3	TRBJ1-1	TGCGCCAGCAGCCAAGAAGTGGCCCGAGTGAACACTGAAGCTTTCTTT	CASSQEVARVNTEAFF
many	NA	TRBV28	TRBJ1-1	TGTGCCAGCAGTTCCGAGGAAGACGGCGAAGCTTTCTTT	CASSSEEDGEAFF
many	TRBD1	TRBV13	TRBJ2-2	TGTGCCAGCAGCTCCCGGGACAGGGTTACCGGGGAGCTGTTTTTT	CASSSRDRVTGELFF
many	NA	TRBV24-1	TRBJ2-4	TGTGCCACAGGGGGGTTACTAGCCAAAAACATTCAGTACTTC	CATGGLLAKNIQYF
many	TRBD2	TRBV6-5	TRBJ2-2	TGTGCCAGCAGTTACTCGCGGGAGCGGACCGGGGAGCTGTTTTTT	CASSYSRERTGELFF
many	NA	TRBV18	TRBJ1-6	TGTGCCAGCTCACCAGGCAGGAGCTCCTATAATTCACCCCTCCACTTT	CASSPGRSSYNSPLHF
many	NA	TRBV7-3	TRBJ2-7	TGTGCCAGCAGCTTAAAGGACTACGGGTCGGAGCAGTACTTC	CASSLKDYGSEQYF
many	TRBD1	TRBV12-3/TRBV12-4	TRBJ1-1	TGTGCCAGCATCAAATGGGACAGGGGAGGCACTGAAGCTTTCTTT	CASIKWDRGGTEAFF
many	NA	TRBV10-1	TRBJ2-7	TGCGCCAGCCCAGGACTGAACTCCTACGAGCAGTACTTC	CASPGLNSYEQYF